This TCR beta chain was documented in a study of monozygotic twins with inflammatory bowel disease. Eight separate reactions for every sample produced the cDNA. TCRdb reprocessed the 5' RACE reads, with one entry per CDR3 protein and no DNA. This repertoire includes 300,000 to 350,000 distinct CDR3 sequences. The CDR3 loop spans 16 amino acids. Germline V CDR1 and CDR2: LGHDT, YNNKEL (reference sequence). Whole-blood RNA isolation (total RNA) proceeded without T cell sorting. Sequencing was performed on blood. The clonotype comes from a human donor with ulcerative colitis or Crohn's disease, or a healthy co-twin of an affected twin (not recorded which). The chain recombines TRBV3-1 with TRBJ2-5; TCRdb's D call, TRBD2, is unchecked because there is no DNA. The CDR3 is CASSQRSVGGRETQYF.